The subject of this entry is one T cell receptor (beta chain). Its recognized antigen is unknown. No per-base quality is available; no much larger clone lies one base away. Measured from the cysteine to the phenylalanine, the CDR3 is 16 residues long. The CDR3 DNA has 48 bases and is translated from base 1. In the germline V gene, CDR1 corresponds to SGHRS and CDR2 to YFSETQ. The trim is 1 base for V and 2 bases for J, with a gap of 12 bases between the germline ends. The data are from a study of cytomegalovirus exposure and HLA in healthy donors (dated by TCRdb to between 2016 and 2019). A note on the overall study: An earlier analysis of 550 to 700 of the donors reported more than 250 Gb of sequence data and roughly 100 million unique TCR beta sequences from approximately 180 million T cells. Donor age, sex, ethnicity and CMV serostatus were compiled together with the repertoire data. In the later analysis, no new phenotypic data were used to find candidate immune exposures; instead, reliance was placed on TCR beta sequences and their occurrence across donors. Several DR-DQ haplotypes were treated as single units for association and clustering because of strong linkage in the cohort. HLA typing covered class I and class II loci at four-digit resolution. All discovery cohort repertoires had been generated using a single sequencing platform. Using immunosequencing, the study profiled T cell repertoires from around 680 subjects and related those repertoires to cytomegalovirus serostatus. The aim of the study was to test whether cataloging public T cell receptors could identify signatures of past pathogen exposure. A later analysis re-examined previously published TCR beta repertoires from about 700 donors and added high-resolution HLA genotyping to investigate patterns of TCR occurrence. In an earlier analysis of a few hundred of the donors, high-throughput TCR beta sequencing was used to judge whether each TCR beta V gene segment behaved as functional or pseudogenic. Of the approximately 400 genotyped donors, approximately 80% were placed in the genetic ancestry cluster associated with self-reported Caucasian donors. To predict cytomegalovirus infection status, the study brought together high-throughput TCR immunosequencing, statistical association of individual TCRs with disease status, and machine learning. An early release that covered about 640 HLA-typed donors contained about 300 gigabases of sequencing data and some 87 million unique TCR sequences. In a later genetic analysis, genome-wide SNP genotypes for about 65% of the roughly 670 donors were used, and that subset was treated as a discovery cohort. Besides the first cohort of hundreds of subjects, a separate validation cohort made up of 120 different subjects was used. On average, over 200,000 unique TCR beta nucleotide sequences were sequenced per donor among 398 genotyped donors of the cohort, with approximately 18% of those sequences being non-productive. The number of donors typed differed by locus, with roughly 629-640 for A, B, C, DRB1 and DQB1, roughly 520 for DQA1, about 610 for DPA1, and 450 to 480 for DPB1. What the authors observed across the whole study: Specific HLA alleles were associated with 15,000 to 20,000 TCR beta sequences at a false discovery rate of 0.05 in a later analysis. According to a later analysis, parvovirus B19, influenza, CMV and Epstein-Barr virus appeared linked to several top co-occurrence clusters. The earlier analysis of approximately 590 of the donors excluded 15 to 20 rarely observed V segments, including chromosome 9 orphons, because counts were too low. A few of the identified cytomegalovirus-associated TCR beta chains were confirmed in vitro to be specific for cytomegalovirus antigens. A further reported finding was that TCR beta sequences accurately predicted the HLA-A and HLA-B alleles for most subjects in the first cohort. Correlated functional status among segregating V segments might reflect linkage disequilibrium, but an unknown experimental factor could not be ruled out. A later genetic analysis reported fewer N-insertions in productive TCRs among donors in an Asian-associated ancestry cluster than the roughly 670-donor mean. In an earlier analysis of fewer than 750 of the donors, most TCR beta V segments were observed in productive rearrangements about 90% or about 30% of the time, broadly matching IMGT annotations. A group of highly shared sequence variants was considered likely to be a technical artifact of the sequencing pipeline. A later genetic analysis associated a missense DCLRE1C variant with V-gene and J-gene trimming of TCR beta chains, and an independent cohort replicated the association. In both the original and validation cohorts, the classifier was reported to diagnose cytomegalovirus status with high specificity and sensitivity. Because HLA typing was missing for some donors at each locus, association tests included only the typed subset. In this cohort, only TCR beta chains were sequenced, and detectable features were limited by the absence of alpha or paired-chain data. Compared with equally common non-associated chains, HLA-associated TCR beta chains in a later analysis were more clonally expanded and had lower generation probabilities. When HLA alleles, especially DR and DQ, strongly co-occurred, TCR associations were difficult to assign to individual alleles. A later analysis found that TCR association rates varied across HLA loci, with DRB1 alleles showing the most associated TCRs and HLA-C alleles the fewest. For the cohort, immune exposure information was limited to CMV serostatus. Across donors, most TCR sequences were observed very rarely, whereas some public TCRs were present in many individuals. Roughly uniform sequencing depth across donors was assumed in presence/absence analyses, although this assumption may not hold. In the study, some 160 TCR beta chains were listed as associated with cytomegalovirus. According to the authors, the approach could potentially be generalized to other disease states and immunological phenotypes. Some IMGT-functional V segments, including TRBV6-2 and TRBV6-3, could not be told apart with the 87-base-pair reads, so those segments were excluded. In a later analysis, most CMV-associated TCR beta chains were found to appear HLA-restricted, with HLA associations seemingly driven largely by CMV exposure.

The library was generated by the immunoSEQ multiplex PCR assay. For the multiplex PCR, a mixture combining 60 forward primers for TCR Vbeta segments and 13 reverse primers for TCR Jbeta segments was used. Amplification of the CDR3 region of rearranged TCR beta genes was performed with a multiplex PCR assay on genomic DNA. Amplified TCR beta libraries were sequenced as 87-base-pair reads on the Illumina HiSeq System. For the original study's pipeline: Across the 670 or so repertoires, a later analysis counted 80 million or so unique TCR beta chains, around 10 million of which were shared by at least two donors. To remove PCR and sequencing errors, raw reads were error-corrected and collapsed into unique sequences using a nearest-neighbor algorithm that merged closely related sequences. Alignment of CDR3 sequences to IMGT reference sequences was used to assign V, D and J gene segments. For a sequence to be retained, a match of at least six nucleotides was required to both a V gene segment and a J gene segment. Rearrangements were called productive when the CDR3 lacked stop codons and stayed in frame with V and J; all others were non-productive. CDR3 was defined according to IMGT convention as the region running from the second conserved V-encoded cysteine to the conserved J-encoded phenylalanine. Sequences without an unambiguous match to a single V gene segment were excluded from the earlier analysis of 500 to 700 of the donors. In an earlier analysis of 587 of the donors, V segments were called functional above 56.7% productive rearrangements and were called segregating when the between-donor standard deviation exceeded 5%. A statistical classification framework was built for diagnosing cytomegalovirus status from the catalog of TCR beta chain sequences. V and J gene assignment, in a later analysis, came from comparing TCR nucleotide sequences with IMGT/GENE-DB human TR gene sequences. The TCRdist pipeline was used in a later analysis to assign CDR3 sequences and most-parsimonious VDJ recombination scenarios. In a later analysis, each TCR beta chain was defined by its CDR3 amino acid sequence together with its V-gene family, and reads lacking a unique V-gene family were excluded. A later analysis removed 592 highly shared, low-generation-probability nucleotide sequences to deal with suspected cross-contamination and a sequencing artifact. For each public chain, a later analysis derived a clonal expansion index from normalized ranks of inferred template counts within each repertoire. Generation probabilities in a later analysis came from a VDJ recombination model fitted to out-of-frame rearrangements, and those results were checked against IGoR. Hypergeometric tests were used in a later analysis to score TCR-TCR, TCR-HLA and TCR-CMV co-occurrence, with a repertoire-size bias correction applied to the TCR pairs. False discovery rates were estimated in a later analysis by permuting HLA or CMV assignments 20 times. In a later analysis, co-occurring TCRs were grouped with DBSCAN, and TCRdist sequence similarity was added when clustering was performed within HLA-allele-positive subsets. For co-occurrence clustering, repertoires with fewer than 30,000 or more than 120,000 public chains were excluded, along with roughly 5 repertoires with anomalous nucleotide sharing. TCRdb retrieved this table from immuneACCESS and kept in-frame rearrangements only. Not all clones are present; in checked studies, unresolved V genes account for under half, and no reason is known for the remainder. The V and J calls and the clone size are those of that table, but D and trimming were determined from the DNA. The sample data list some 220,000 clones, and approximately 80% of these were observed just once. The leading ten clones occupy approximately 0.62% of the sample.

The cohort was made up of 666 healthy bone marrow donors. At the time of sampling, all cohort members were nominally healthy, though unrecorded immune exposures were likely present. The donor tested CMV seronegative, placing the donor among the roughly 350 seronegative members of the cohort. Each donor provided a peripheral blood sample, and peripheral blood mononuclear cells were used for TCR beta sequencing. The Qiagen DNeasy Blood Extraction Kit was used to extract genomic DNA from the blood cell samples. The chain was built from TRBV5-1 and TRBJ2-2; perhaps TRBD1 is the D gene, with 6 bases matching. Sequencing input: PBMCs. The receptor was isolated from a woman aged 40 to 50 in good health and CMV-seronegative. The nucleotides read TGCGCCAGCAGCTTGAACCCCAGGGGAAACACCGGGGAGCTGTTTTTT. Its amino acids are CASSLNPRGNTGELFF.